Listed below are T cell receptor beta chains from one sample, sequenced in a study of blood T cell repertoires in COVID-19. Assay: immunoSEQ multiplex PCR; the TCRdb copy retains only in-frame clones and omits some. The data show around 67,000 clones, with approximately 84% seen just once and over 35% held by the top ten. The sequenced material came from peripheral blood. The receptors here all came from a man in his 70s with acute or convalescent COVID-19. Each CDR3 is given with its conserved first and last residue. D genes are given only for firm matches. Rows may omit the clone size; those that give it use once, few, many or a size class.

cdr3_nt | cdr3_aa | j_call | clone_size | v_call | d_call
TGTGCCAGCAGCGTTGGCCCCTTCAACGAGCAGTACTTC | CASSVGPFNEQYF | TRBJ2-7 | NA | TRBV9 | NA
TGTGCCAGCAGTTTTTCCGGGACTAGGGTCAATGAGCAGTTCTTC | CASSFSGTRVNEQFF | TRBJ2-1 | NA | TRBV28 | TRBD2
TGTGCCAGCAGCCCCCCCCAGGCCTCCTCCTACAATGAGCAGTTCTTC | CASSPPQASSYNEQFF | TRBJ2-1 | NA | TRBV7-9 | NA
TGTGCCAGTAGTATTCGACAGGGGGCACTTGGCTACACCTTC | CASSIRQGALGYTF | TRBJ1-2 | NA | TRBV19 | TRBD1
TGTGCCAGCAGCGGCCTGACGAGCCGGGAATACACAGATACGCAGTATTTT | CASSGLTSREYTDTQYF | TRBJ2-3 | NA | TRBV9 | NA
TGTGCCACCAGTCCGGACAACTACGAGCAGTACTTC | CATSPDNYEQYF | TRBJ2-7 | NA | TRBV15 | NA
TGTGCCAGCAGTTACGGGACTAGCGGCTACGAGCAGTACTTC | CASSYGTSGYEQYF | TRBJ2-7 | NA | TRBV3-1/TRBV3-2 | TRBD2
TGTGCCAGCAGCCGGGGACTACCCACAGATACGCAGTATTTT | CASSRGLPTDTQYF | TRBJ2-3 | few | TRBV5-4 | TRBD2
TGTGCCAGCAGCACCATTCCCCAGGGTCCGAACACTGAAGCTTTCTTT | CASSTIPQGPNTEAFF | TRBJ1-1 | once | TRBV7-2 | NA
TGTGCCAGCAGTTCCACAGGACCTGGCACCGGGGAGCTGTTTTTT | CASSSTGPGTGELFF | TRBJ2-2 | NA | TRBV27 | NA
TGTGCCAGCAGCCCCCTCCGAGGTCCCGCCTACAATGAGCAGTTCTTC | CASSPLRGPAYNEQFF | TRBJ2-1 | NA | TRBV9 | NA
TGTGCCAGCAGCTTAGCGTTAGGGACAGCCTCCTACGAGCAGTACTTC | CASSLALGTASYEQYF | TRBJ2-7 | NA | TRBV7-8 | TRBD1
TGTGCCAGCATGGGGACTAGCGGGCCGGGGGGTACGCAGTATTTT | CASMGTSGPGGTQYF | TRBJ2-3 | few | TRBV2 | TRBD2
TGCGCCAGCAGCTTCAGCGGACAGGGGCTAAAGGCAACTAATGAAAAACTGTTTTTT | CASSFSGQGLKATNEKLFF | TRBJ1-4 | NA | TRBV5-1 | TRBD1
TGTGCCTCACAGATGGGGGCCGTCAACTACAATGAGCAGTTCTTC | CASQMGAVNYNEQFF | TRBJ2-1 | NA | TRBV30 | NA
TGTGCCAGCAGCACGGACACCCACACCGGGGAGCTGTTTTTT | CASSTDTHTGELFF | TRBJ2-2 | NA | TRBV7-9 | NA
TGTGCCAGCATTGCTAGCGGGAGCTCCTACAATGAGCAGTTCTTC | CASIASGSSYNEQFF | TRBJ2-1 | NA | TRBV6-5 | TRBD2
TGTGCCAGCAAGAGAGAATTCTACGAGCAGTACTTC | CASKREFYEQYF | TRBJ2-7 | NA | TRBV2 | NA
TGTGCCAGCAGCTTAATCCCCCCCTCCAGCGGGGGGGGCACAGATACGCAGTATTTT | CASSLIPPSSGGGTDTQYF | TRBJ2-3 | NA | TRBV7-3 | TRBD2
TGTGCCAGCAGCCGATGGGGCCTCGGTACGCAGTATTTT | CASSRWGLGTQYF | TRBJ2-3 | NA | TRBV27 | NA
TGTGCCAGCAGCCGGGACAGACAAGAGACCCAGTACTTC | CASSRDRQETQYF | TRBJ2-5 | NA | TRBV3-1/TRBV3-2 | TRBD1
TGTGCCAGCAGCCGTACTAGCGGGGGGCCGACCTCCTACGAGCAGTACTTC | CASSRTSGGPTSYEQYF | TRBJ2-7 | once | TRBV3-1/TRBV3-2 | TRBD2
TGTGCCAGCAGAAGACAGGGGACCACCGGGGAGCTGTTTTTT | CASRRQGTTGELFF | TRBJ2-2 | NA | TRBV27 | TRBD1
TGCGCCAGCAGTGAGTCGGTCGGGATTTGGTACAATGAGCAGTTCTTC | CASSESVGIWYNEQFF | TRBJ2-1 | NA | TRBV10-2 | NA
TGTGCCAGCAGCAGTAGGGGAGGGGCGAGCAATCAGCCCCAGCATTTT | CASSSRGGASNQPQHF | TRBJ1-5 | NA | TRBV27 | NA
TGTGCTAGTGGTTTGTTTACAGGGGGCGCTGGGTATGGCTACACCTTC | CASGLFTGGAGYGYTF | TRBJ1-2 | NA | TRBV12-5 | TRBD1
TGTGCCAGCAGTTTGACAGGGGGCAACTATGGCTACACCTTC | CASSLTGGNYGYTF | TRBJ1-2 | NA | TRBV28 | TRBD1
TGTGCCAGCAGTAACCCCGGGGGATTCTCGGATACGCAGTATTTT | CASSNPGGFSDTQYF | TRBJ2-3 | NA | TRBV6-5 | NA
TGTGCCAGCTCACCCGGACAGGGGGTTGGAAACATTCAGTACTTC | CASSPGQGVGNIQYF | TRBJ2-4 | once | TRBV18 | TRBD1
TGTGCCATCAGTGAACGGCAAGAGACCCAGTACTTC | CAISERQETQYF | TRBJ2-5 | NA | TRBV10-3 | NA
TGTGCCAGTAGGGGACAGGGGCCCCCCTACGAGCAGTACTTC | CASRGQGPPYEQYF | TRBJ2-7 | NA | TRBV19 | TRBD1
TGTGCCAGCAGCTTACTGGGACAGGGGCGAACTTATGGCTACACCTTC | CASSLLGQGRTYGYTF | TRBJ1-2 | NA | TRBV7-9 | TRBD1
TGTGCCAGCAGCTTACCTTCGGGGTCCGGAAACACCATATATTTT | CASSLPSGSGNTIYF | TRBJ1-3 | NA | TRBV3-1/TRBV3-2 | NA
TGTGCCAGCGGGACAGGGGCTGGGGATCAGCCCCAGCATTTT | CASGTGAGDQPQHF | TRBJ1-5 | NA | TRBV9 | TRBD1
TGTGCCAGCAGTTCCCCTCTTCGGGAGCAGTTCTTC | CASSSPLREQFF | TRBJ2-1 | few | TRBV28 | NA
TGTGCCAGCAGTCGCCGAGGGTCACCCCTCCACTTT | CASSRRGSPLHF | TRBJ1-6 | NA | TRBV12-3/TRBV12-4 | NA
TGTGCCAGCAGCTTAGCTATTAACAGCTACGAGCAGTACTTC | CASSLAINSYEQYF | TRBJ2-7 | NA | TRBV7-2 | NA
TGTGCCAGCAGTCGCCTGGGACAGGGGTTTGGCTACACCTTC | CASSRLGQGFGYTF | TRBJ1-2 | NA | TRBV27 | TRBD1
TGTGCCAGCAGCTTAAATATCGGGAAGGGCAATGAGCAGTTCTTC | CASSLNIGKGNEQFF | TRBJ2-1 | NA | TRBV7-3 | NA
TGTGCCAGTAGTAGCTGGCAGGGCTCCCAGCCCCAGCATTTT | CASSSWQGSQPQHF | TRBJ1-5 | NA | TRBV19 | NA
TGTGCCAGCAGTTACGAATGGACAGGGAGCTCCTACGAGCAGTACTTC | CASSYEWTGSSYEQYF | TRBJ2-7 | NA | TRBV6-5 | TRBD1
TGTGCCAGCTCCCCCAGCAGGGTTTCACCCCTCCACTTT | CASSPSRVSPLHF | TRBJ1-6 | NA | TRBV27 | NA
TGTGCCAGCAGTCACAGGGGTCAGCCCCAGCATTTT | CASSHRGQPQHF | TRBJ1-5 | NA | TRBV27 | TRBD1
TGTGCCAGTAACCCTCCCGGGACAGGGAGCGGTGAAGCTTTCTTT | CASNPPGTGSGEAFF | TRBJ1-1 | NA | TRBV19 | TRBD1
TGTGCCAGCAGTTACTCGCGATCGGGGAACACTGAAGCTTTCTTT | CASSYSRSGNTEAFF | TRBJ1-1 | few | TRBV6-5 | NA
TGTGCCTCCGGGGAGGGCCGAGAGGGCGAGCAGTACTTC | CASGEGREGEQYF | TRBJ2-7 | many | TRBV30 | TRBD2
TGTGCCAGCAGCCAAGAGGGAGAATACAATGAGCAGTTCTTC | CASSQEGEYNEQFF | TRBJ2-1 | NA | TRBV3-1/TRBV3-2 | NA
TGTGCCAGTTTGTCGCCAGGGTCCTACAATGAGCAGTTCTTC | CASLSPGSYNEQFF | TRBJ2-1 | NA | TRBV19 | NA
TGTGCCAGCAGCCAAGGGACTAGCGGGTATCGGACGGATACGCAGTATTTT | CASSQGTSGYRTDTQYF | TRBJ2-3 | NA | TRBV3-1/TRBV3-2 | TRBD2
TGTGCCAGTAGTATGAAACAGGGGGGGTACAATGAGCAGTTCTTC | CASSMKQGGYNEQFF | TRBJ2-1 | NA | TRBV19 | NA
TGTGCCAGCAGTCCCTCAAGGGGGCTTCAAGGCTACACCTTC | CASSPSRGLQGYTF | TRBJ1-2 | NA | TRBV27 | TRBD1
TGCAGCGTTGCCAGCGGGGGGCGGCAGTTCTTC | CSVASGGRQFF | TRBJ2-1 | few | TRBV29-1 | TRBD2
TGTGCCAGCAGCAGATCGAGGGTTAGGCAAGCCTACGAGCAGTACTTC | CASSRSRVRQAYEQYF | TRBJ2-7 | NA | TRBV21-1 | NA